Reported below is one T cell receptor beta chain. Its specificity is not known. The sample belongs to a study of immune cell composition in non-small cell lung cancer. Data came from immunoSEQ multiplex PCR; TCRdb stores just in-frame clones and leaves some out. Counted here are around 4,800 clones, about 74% occurring once; the ten biggest clones make up 20% to 25%. Trimming at V came to 3 bases and at J to 11 bases, leaving 5 bases not matched to a gene. This CDR3 is 13 amino acids long. Germline CDR1 reads MRHNA; CDR2 reads SNTAGT. General study results and limits: Squamous lung tumours showed higher top 10 clone scores and clonality than adenocarcinomas. No significant correlation existed between pack-years smoked and tumour clonality.

The TCR comes from a human donor with non-small cell lung cancer. Sequencing input: lung tumor tissue. The chain recombines TRBV6-4 with TRBJ2-1; 9 bases match TRBD2. CDR3 in amino acids: CASSEAGGTQQFF. The CDR3 coding sequence is TGTGCCAGCAGTGAAGCGGGGGGTACCCAGCAGTTCTTC.